The present T cell receptor (beta chain) was sequenced within a study of siplizumab effects on memory and regulatory T cells. The repertoire was sequenced with immunoSEQ multiplex PCR; TCRdb's copy has only in-frame clones and lacks some. The sample comprises some 96,000 clones, about 94% of which are singletons, and approximately 1.3% rests with the top ten. As regards this clone: Its cognate antigen is unknown.

V lost 3 bases and J 3 bases, leaving 12 bases between the germline ends. Germline V CDR1 and CDR2: MGHRA, YSYEKL. This CDR3 contains 16 residues. Study-wide results and limits: A naive or memory phenotype could not be assigned to roughly 80-96% of the proliferating CD4+ or CD8+ clones. A major contribution to the alloresponse seemed to be made by naive T cells, which seemed more diverse than memory cells. Versus less than 35% in controls, the mappable alloreactive CD4+ clones averaged nearly 70% Treg-derived with siplizumab.

The receptor's source is a human donor in good health. The sequencing sample was made of non-Treg CD4+ T cells sorted from blood. The rearrangement uses TRBV4-1 and TRBJ1-6; the D is unclear. Here the CDR3 DNA reads TGCGCCAGCAGCCACTCGCGGGTTAGCTATAATTCACCCCTCCACTTT. Translating it yields CASSHSRVSYNSPLHF.